These 31 T cell receptor beta chains originate from one sample sequenced in a study of blood T cell repertoires in COVID-19. The method was immunoSEQ multiplex PCR; TCRdb's version includes in-frame clones alone and lacks a portion of them. The sample yields approximately 140,000 clones, approximately 87% seen once. Sequencing was performed on PBMCs or T cells enriched from blood (not recorded which). Source of these receptors: a man in his fifties in a cohort exposed to, infected with or recovered from COVID-19 (not recorded which).

The rearrangement joins TRBV30 to TRBJ1-1, with D possibly matching TRBD1 (6 bases). Germline CDR1 GTSNPN, CDR2 SVGIG (reference sequence). The ends were cut back, 4 bases at V and 2 bases at J, with 11 bases in the middle. The CDR3 sequence is 13 residues long. CDR3 region: CAWTQGGNTEAFF. DNA of the CDR3: TGTGCCTGGACTCAAGGGGGAAACACTGAAGCTTTCTTT.

This clone was observed once. J is TRBJ1-2 and V is TRBV7-2; 10 nucleotides match TRBD1. Germline CDR1 is SGHTA and CDR2 is FQGNSA. CDR3 size: 12 residues. V dropped 11 bases and J dropped 8; count of bases not matched to a gene: 8. CDR3 sequence reads: CAFGQGEWGYTF. The CDR3, as DNA: TGTGCCTTCGGACAGGGGGAGTGGGGCTACACCTTC.

The chain joins TRBV6-5 to TRBJ1-6, with 8 bases fitting TRBD1. This CDR3 is 15 amino acids long. The J segment lost 6 bases and the V segment lost 7 bases, leaving 8 bases of the junction unmatched. Germline V gives CDR1 MNHEY, CDR2 SVGAGI. The DNA of the CDR3 is TGTGCCAGCACCTCTCGACAGGGGCGTAATTCACCCCTCCACTTT. It codes for CASTSRQGRNSPLHF.

The chain joins TRBV12-3 or TRBV12-4 to TRBJ2-7; 9 positions match TRBD2. CDR3 length: 13 amino acids. V lost 6 bases and J lost 4; bases outside the gene matches: 4. The CDR3 region is CASSRLAVYEQYF. The CDR3 DNA reads as TGTGCCAGCAGCCGACTAGCGGTGTACGAGCAGTACTTC.

The chain links TRBV7-2 to TRBJ2-1, with 8 bases lining up with TRBD1. The CDR3 covers 14 residues. The trim removed 4 bases at V and 8 bases at J, leaving 7 bases unmatched. Germline assignment: CDR1 SGHTA and CDR2 FQGNSA. Written as DNA, the CDR3 is TGTGCCAGCAGCTCACAGGGGGAATGGGATGAGCAGTTCTTC. Translating it yields CASSSQGEWDEQFF.

J is TRBJ2-7 and V is TRBV5-1; D is perhaps TRBD1 (5 bases). Germline lookup yields CDR1 SGHRS and CDR2 YFSETQ. Between the trimmed V and J ends, which lost 3 bases and 4 bases, there was a span of 5 bases. There are 11 residues in the CDR3. As DNA, the CDR3 is TGCGCCAGCAGCTCAGGGTACGAGCAGTACTTC. As protein: CASSSGYEQYF.

The V call is TRBV11-2, the J call TRBJ1-2; 12 bases align to TRBD1. V lost 1 base and J lost 4; bases outside the gene matches: 7. There are 17 residues in the CDR3. Germline V gene data show CDR1 as SGHAT and CDR2 as FQNNGV. The CDR3 nucleotides are TGTGCCAGCAGCTTAGTAGGGGGACAGGGGGCCTCCTATGGCTACACCTTC. Encoded protein: CASSLVGGQGASYGYTF.

The chain joins TRBV2 to TRBJ2-7; tentatively, D is TRBD2 (5 bases). This CDR3 has 13 residues. V lost 7 bases to trimming and J lost 3 bases, with 13 bases between them. CDR1 is SNHLY and CDR2 is FYNNEI in the germline V gene. CDR3 bases: TGTGCCAGCATGGTCAGGAGGCTCTACGAGCAGTACTTC. Encoded protein: CASMVRRLYEQYF.

The V and J genes are TRBV7-9 and TRBJ1-2, with D possibly matching TRBD1 (5 bases). V gave up 2 bases and J gave up 7 bases, with 11 bases separating them. From germline, CDR1 is SEHNR and CDR2 FQNEAQ (reference sequence). The CDR3 has 13 amino acids. CDR3: CASSLQGPAGYTF. The CDR3 bases are TGTGCCAGCAGCTTACAGGGTCCAGCTGGCTACACCTTC.

The sample holds one count of this clone. The CDR3 DNA is TGTGCCAGCAGCCAGAGGGACTCCGGGATTTACGAGCAGTACTTC. This sequence encodes CASSQRDSGIYEQYF. The chain is built from TRBV9 and TRBJ2-7, with TRBD2 as a possible D gene (6 bases). Germline V gene data show CDR1 as SGDLS and CDR2 as YYNGEE. The V end lost 4 bases, the J end lost 4 bases, and 18 bases lay between the germline ends. CDR3 length: 15 amino acids.

The genes are TRBV7-9 and TRBJ1-4; 7 nucleotides agree with TRBD1. J was trimmed by 5 bases and V by 0 bases; bases with no gene match: 3. The CDR3 runs to 15 residues. The V gene's germline CDR1 is SEHNR and CDR2 FQNEAQ (reference sequence). In DNA form, the CDR3 reads TGTGCCAGCAGCTTAGCGATGGGACAGAATGAAAAACTGTTTTTT. Amino acid sequence: CASSLAMGQNEKLFF.

J is TRBJ2-4 and V is TRBV18; 12 bases are shared with TRBD2. Losses at the gene ends were 3 bases for V and 7 bases for J; bases not matched to a gene: 7. Germline CDR1 KGHSH, CDR2 LQKENI. CDR3 size: 16 residues. The CDR3 DNA sequence: TGTGCCAGCTCACCGTTGACTAGCGGGAGCGTGAACATTCAGTACTTC. As protein: CASSPLTSGSVNIQYF.

The CDR3 DNA follows: TGTGCCAGCAGGTTGGGACAGACCCCTTTCTTCGGCGAGCAGTACTTC. Encoded protein: CASRLGQTPFFGEQYF. The chain couples TRBV7-2 to TRBJ2-7; 7 bases line up with TRBD1. Germline CDR1 and CDR2: SGHTA and FQGNSA. Trimming at V came to 6 bases and at J to 6 bases, leaving 17 bases not matched to a gene. This CDR3 contains 16 residues.

The chain is built from TRBV5-4 and TRBJ2-2, with a weak D call TRBD2 (5 bases). This CDR3 has 14 amino acids. Germline CDR1 reads SGHNT; CDR2 reads YYREEE (reference sequence). With 4 bases removed from V and 6 bases from J, the gap between germline ends came to 13 bases. CDR3 in DNA: TGTGCCAGCAGCGCCTTCGGGGTGGCCGGGGAGCTGTTTTTT. Amino acids: CASSAFGVAGELFF.

The CDR3 protein is CASSEVSGGAAEQFF. CDR3 DNA: TGTGCCAGCAGTGAAGTGAGCGGGGGGGCCGCTGAGCAGTTCTTC. The chain couples TRBV6-1 to TRBJ2-1; 10 nucleotides align to TRBD2. This CDR3 region has 15 residues. In germline, CDR1 is MNHNS, CDR2 SASEGT. With 1 base clipped from V and 9 bases from J, the junction kept 6 bases outside the gene matches.

The V and J genes are TRBV24-1 and TRBJ2-3; 9 bases fit TRBD1. The CDR3 is 18 amino acids. Germline V gene data show CDR1 as KGHDR and CDR2 as SFDVKD. The J segment lost 1 base and the V segment lost 2 bases, leaving 9 bases of the junction unmatched. CDR3 bases: TGTGCCACCAGTGATTCCCCGGGACAGGGATGGGGCACAGATACGCAGTATTTT. As protein: CATSDSPGQGWGTDTQYF.

The chain joins TRBV28 to TRBJ2-3; no reliable D call. The germline V gene has CDR1 MDHEN and CDR2 SYDVKM. V lost 5 bases to trimming and J lost 0 bases, with 12 bases between them. The CDR3 extends over 15 amino acids. In DNA form, the CDR3 reads TGTGCCAGCAGTCCCGCGGTTACTAGCACAGATACGCAGTATTTT. It encodes CASSPAVTSTDTQYF.

V and J are TRBV4-1 and TRBJ2-2; D remains ambiguous. CDR3 length equals 15 residues. Germline V CDR1 and CDR2: MGHRA, YSYEKL. The V end lost 0 bases, the J end lost 6 bases, and 11 bases lay between the germline ends. This chain's CDR3 is CASSQDSTLAGELFF. The CDR3 DNA reads as TGCGCCAGCAGCCAAGACTCTACCCTGGCCGGGGAGCTGTTTTTT.

The chain is built from TRBV28 and TRBJ2-2; tentatively, D is TRBD2 (6 bases). CDR3 length: 16 residues. The germline CDR1 and CDR2 sequences are MDHEN and SYDVKM. Trimming cost V 2 bases and J 0 bases, with 10 bases left between them. The chain's CDR3 is CASSLAGPPNTGELFF. The CDR3 bases are TGTGCCAGCAGTTTAGCGGGACCCCCGAACACCGGGGAGCTGTTTTTT.

The chain links TRBV3-1 (or the pseudogene TRBV3-2) to TRBJ1-5, with D unclear. Germline values: CDR1 LGHDT, CDR2 YNNKEL (reference sequence). V was shortened by 0 bases and J by 7 bases, with 13 bases between the two germline ends. This CDR3 is 15 amino acids long. CDR3 region: CASSQDGGVQQPQHF. DNA for the CDR3: TGTGCCAGCAGCCAAGACGGAGGCGTTCAGCAGCCCCAGCATTTT.

The rearrangement uses TRBV5-1 and TRBJ2-2, with unresolved D. Germline V gene data show CDR1 as SGHRS and CDR2 as YFSETQ. The CDR3 totals 14 residues. V was cut by 1 base and J by 0 bases, with 4 bases left in between. The CDR3 loop is CASSLPSNTGELFF. In DNA form, the CDR3 reads TGCGCCAGCAGCTTGCCTTCGAACACCGGGGAGCTGTTTTTT. Supplemented by reference TRBV5-1 and TRBJ2-2, the full variable domain reads KAGVTQTPRYLIKTRGQQVTLSCSPISGHRSVSWYQQTPGQGLQFLFEYFSETQRNKGNFPGRFSGRQFSNSRSEMNVSTLELGDSALYLCASSLPSNTGELFFGEGSRLTVL.

The chain couples TRBV7-9 to TRBJ1-1; TRBD1 matches 7 bases. The CDR3 has 14 amino acids. The germline gives CDR1 SEHNR, CDR2 FQNEAQ (reference sequence). J was trimmed by 0 bases and V by 5 bases; bases with no gene match: 3. CDR3 bases: TGTGCCAGCAGCGTGGGACAGATGAACACTGAAGCTTTCTTT. This translates into CASSVGQMNTEAFF.

The chain uses TRBV19 and TRBJ1-5; D is unresolved. The CDR3 has 13 amino acids. Germline V gene data show CDR1 as LNHDA and CDR2 as SQIVND (reference sequence). The V end was cut by 0 bases, the J end by 3 bases, with 3 bases between. The CDR3: CASSIDHNQPQHF. DNA of the CDR3: TGTGCCAGTAGTATAGATCACAATCAGCCCCAGCATTTT. The variable domain in full, with the rest retrieved from reference TRBV19 and TRBJ1-5, is DGGITQSPKYLFRKEGQNVTLSCEQNLNHDAMYWYRQDPGQGLRLIYYSQIVNDFQKGDIAEGYSVSREKKESFPLTVTSAQKNPTAFYLCASSIDHNQPQHFGDGTRLSIL.

This sequence joins TRBV7-2 and TRBJ1-2; maybe TRBD1 (5 bases). V lost 5 bases to trimming and J lost 4 bases, with 14 bases between them. The germline V gene has CDR1 SGHTA and CDR2 FQGNSA. This CDR3 is built from 14 residues. Here the CDR3 reads CASSPGGFGYGYTF. In nucleotides, the CDR3 is TGTGCCAGCAGCCCCGGGGGTTTCGGCTATGGCTACACCTTC.

The chain joins TRBV24-1 to TRBJ2-1, with 11 nucleotides matching TRBD2. The CDR3 contains 20 residues. The germline CDR1 and CDR2 sequences are KGHDR and SFDVKD. V lost 5 bases and J lost 2; bases outside the gene matches: 16. CDR3 sequence reads: CATSGLRSSGRSSPYNEQFF. CDR3 nucleotide sequence: TGTGCCACCAGTGGGCTTAGGTCTAGCGGGAGGTCTTCCCCCTACAATGAGCAGTTCTTC.

The chain combines TRBV4-2 with TRBJ1-1; 7 nucleotides agree with TRBD1. The CDR3 extends over 15 amino acids. Germline CDR1 LGHNA, CDR2 YNFKEQ. V lost 0 bases and J lost 7; bases outside the gene matches: 8. The CDR3 spells CASSQEDRARDEAFF. CDR3 coding DNA: TGTGCCAGCAGCCAAGAAGACAGGGCTAGGGATGAAGCTTTCTTT.

V is TRBV5-1 and J is TRBJ2-2; TRBD2 agrees at 14 bases. V shed 4 bases, J shed 7 bases, and the junction held 9 bases outside the gene matches. The germline V gene has CDR1 SGHRS and CDR2 YFSETQ. This CDR3 is built from 17 residues. CDR3 sequence reads: CASSPGLAGGYGGELFF. CDR3 nucleotide sequence: TGCGCCAGCAGCCCTGGACTAGCGGGAGGTTACGGCGGGGAGCTGTTTTTT.

V and J are TRBV23-1 and TRBJ2-7; D unresolved. TRBV23-1 is flagged as an ORF with uncertain function. This CDR3 has 14 amino acids. Between the trimmed V and J ends, which lost 5 bases and 2 bases, there was a span of 13 bases. CDR3 nucleotide sequence: TGCGCCAGCAGTGGTGACACCCTCCCCTACGAGCAGTACTTC. Translation gives CASSGDTLPYEQYF.

The CDR3 is CASSPPDSPYEQYF. DNA for the CDR3: TGTGCCAGCAGCCCCCCGGACAGTCCCTACGAGCAGTACTTC. The J gene is TRBJ2-7, the V gene TRBV7-2; D might be TRBD1 (6 bases). The CDR3 length is 14 residues. V lost 5 bases and J 2 bases, leaving 13 bases between the germline ends. From germline, CDR1 is SGHTA and CDR2 FQGNSA.

The J gene is TRBJ2-5, the V gene TRBV7-9; maybe TRBD1 (6 bases). Per germline, CDR1 SEHNR and CDR2 FQNEAQ (reference sequence). Trimming shortened V by 5 bases and J by 3 bases, and 13 bases separated the two germline ends. The CDR3 covers 14 residues. The CDR3 region has the DNA TGTGCCAGCAGCGCTAAGGGACAAAAAGAGACCCAGTACTTC. This sequence encodes CASSAKGQKETQYF.

The gene calls are TRBV28 and TRBJ1-3; 8 bases fit TRBD1. In germline, CDR1 is MDHEN, CDR2 SYDVKM. V shed 8 bases, J shed 0 bases, and the junction held 12 bases outside the gene matches. The CDR3 consists of 17 residues. This CDR3 reads CASESGTGPVSGNTIYF. The DNA of the CDR3 is TGTGCCAGCGAATCCGGGACAGGACCGGTCTCTGGAAACACCATATATTTT.